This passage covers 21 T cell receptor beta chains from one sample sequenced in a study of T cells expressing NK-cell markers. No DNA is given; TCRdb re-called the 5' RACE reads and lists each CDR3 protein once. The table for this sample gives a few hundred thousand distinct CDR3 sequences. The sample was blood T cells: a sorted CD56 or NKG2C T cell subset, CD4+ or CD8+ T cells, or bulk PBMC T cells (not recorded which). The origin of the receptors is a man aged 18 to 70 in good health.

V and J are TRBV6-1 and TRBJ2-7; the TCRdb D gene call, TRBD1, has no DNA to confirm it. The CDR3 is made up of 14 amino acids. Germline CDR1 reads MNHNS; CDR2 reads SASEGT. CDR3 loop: CASSIENRGYEQYF.

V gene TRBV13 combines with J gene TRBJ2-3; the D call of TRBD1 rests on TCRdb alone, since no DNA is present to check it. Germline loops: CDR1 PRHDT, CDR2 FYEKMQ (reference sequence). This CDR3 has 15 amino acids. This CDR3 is CASSLPRAGSGTQYF.

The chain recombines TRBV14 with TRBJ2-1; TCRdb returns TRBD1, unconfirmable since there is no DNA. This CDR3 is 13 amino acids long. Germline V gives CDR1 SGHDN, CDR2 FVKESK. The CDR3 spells CASSLQGVGEQFF.

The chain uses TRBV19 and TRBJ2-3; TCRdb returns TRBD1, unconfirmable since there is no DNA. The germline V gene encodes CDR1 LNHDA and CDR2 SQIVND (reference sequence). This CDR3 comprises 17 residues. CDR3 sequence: CASGNSGGGLEVDTQYF.

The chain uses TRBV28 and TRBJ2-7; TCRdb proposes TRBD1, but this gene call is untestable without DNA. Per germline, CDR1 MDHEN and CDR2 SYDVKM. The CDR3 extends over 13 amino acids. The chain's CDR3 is CASSFQGQPNQYF.

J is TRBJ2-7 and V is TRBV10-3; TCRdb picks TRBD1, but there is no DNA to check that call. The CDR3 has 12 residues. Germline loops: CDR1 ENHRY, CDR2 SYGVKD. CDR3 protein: CAISQQEFEQYF.

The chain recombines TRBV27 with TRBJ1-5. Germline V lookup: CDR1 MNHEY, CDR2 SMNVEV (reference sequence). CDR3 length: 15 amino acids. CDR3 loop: CASSSSGHSNQPQHF.

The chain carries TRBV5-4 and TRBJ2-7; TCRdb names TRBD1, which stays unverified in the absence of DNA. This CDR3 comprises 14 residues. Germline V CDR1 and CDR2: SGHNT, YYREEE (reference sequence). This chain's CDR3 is CASTGDRDFDEQYF.

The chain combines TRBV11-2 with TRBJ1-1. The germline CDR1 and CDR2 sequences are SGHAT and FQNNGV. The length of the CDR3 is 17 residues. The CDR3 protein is CASSLVTPIVEVAEAFF.

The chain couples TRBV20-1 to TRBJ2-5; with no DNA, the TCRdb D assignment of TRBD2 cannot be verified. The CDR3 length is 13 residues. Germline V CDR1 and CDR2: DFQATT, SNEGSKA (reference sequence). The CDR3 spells CSTDAAGKETQYF.

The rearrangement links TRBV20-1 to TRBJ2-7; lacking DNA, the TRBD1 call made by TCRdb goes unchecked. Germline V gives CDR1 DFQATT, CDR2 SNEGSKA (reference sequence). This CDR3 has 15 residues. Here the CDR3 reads CSAREARQGSQWQYF.

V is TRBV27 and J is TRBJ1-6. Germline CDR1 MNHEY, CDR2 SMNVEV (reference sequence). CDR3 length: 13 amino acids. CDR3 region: CASSLSRVSPLHF.

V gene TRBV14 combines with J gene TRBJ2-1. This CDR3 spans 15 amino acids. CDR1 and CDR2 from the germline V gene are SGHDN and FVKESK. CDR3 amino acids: CASSQITHAYNEQFF.

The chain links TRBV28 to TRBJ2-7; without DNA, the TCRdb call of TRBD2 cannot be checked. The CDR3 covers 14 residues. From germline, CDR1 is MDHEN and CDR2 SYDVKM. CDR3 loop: CASHPTSPPYEQYF.

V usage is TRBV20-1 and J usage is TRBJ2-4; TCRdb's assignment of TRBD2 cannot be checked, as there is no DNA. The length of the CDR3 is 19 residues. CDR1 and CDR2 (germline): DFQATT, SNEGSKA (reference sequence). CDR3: CSARRISGGPETPKNIQYF.

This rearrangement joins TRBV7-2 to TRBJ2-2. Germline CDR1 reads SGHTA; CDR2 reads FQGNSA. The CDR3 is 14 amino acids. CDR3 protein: CASSLGLNTGELFF.

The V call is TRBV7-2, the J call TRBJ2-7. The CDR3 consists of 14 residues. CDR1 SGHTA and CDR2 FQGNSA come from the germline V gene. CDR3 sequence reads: CASSPDHGANEQYF.

The chain's CDR3 is CATSGPGGNYEQYF. The V gene is TRBV24-1, the J gene TRBJ2-7; the TRBD1 assignment by TCRdb is unverifiable without DNA. In germline, CDR1 is KGHDR, CDR2 SFDVKD. The CDR3 sequence is 14 residues long.

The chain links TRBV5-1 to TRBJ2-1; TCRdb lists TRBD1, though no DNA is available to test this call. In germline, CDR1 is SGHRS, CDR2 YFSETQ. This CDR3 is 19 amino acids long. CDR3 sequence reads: CASSTRDPIPGPLYNEQFF.

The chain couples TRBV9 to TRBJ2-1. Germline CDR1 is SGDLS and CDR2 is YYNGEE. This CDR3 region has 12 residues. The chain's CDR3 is CASSVDFGPKFF.

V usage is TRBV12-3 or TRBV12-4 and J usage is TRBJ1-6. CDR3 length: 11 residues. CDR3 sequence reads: CASSYLGGVHF.